The source of this TCR beta chain is a study of cytomegalovirus exposure and HLA in healthy donors. This clone came up once. PCR amplification relied on 60 Vbeta primers (plus 13 Jbeta primers). TCRdb's copy holds only in-frame clones and misses some; the assay was immunoSEQ multiplex PCR. The sample records some 150,000 clones, about 77% being singletons. Germline V lookup: CDR1 SGHTA, CDR2 FQGTGA. Trimming cost V 1 base and J 1 base, with 4 bases left between them. CDR3 length: 13 residues. This clonotype was sampled from a woman aged 45-65 years in good health and CMV-seronegative. The J gene is TRBJ1-1, the V gene TRBV7-3; D is undetermined. Sequenced input: PBMCs. CDR3 DNA sequence: TGTGCCAGCAGCTTAAGACAGAACACTGAAGCTTTCTTT. It translates to CASSLRQNTEAFF.